A selection of T cell receptor beta chains follows, all from one sample in a study of blood T cell repertoires in COVID-19. Repertoires were generated with immunoSEQ multiplex PCR, while TCRdb's copy carries only in-frame clones and drops some. The sample carries approximately 300,000 clones, around 84% recorded once. The source material was PBMCs or T cells enriched from blood (not recorded which). The receptors shown here come from a woman in her thirties who had been exposed to COVID-19. Both conserved end residues are part of each CDR3. D genes are given only for firm matches. Expanded clones are given a class, and other clones once, few, many or no size at all.

length,J,V,size,D,DNA,CDR3
16,TRBJ1-2,TRBV28,few,TRBD1,TGTGCCAGCAGTTTCGTAAAGGGACAGGGGGCTATGGGCTACACCTTC,CASSFVKGQGAMGYTF
16,TRBJ2-1,TRBV5-1,-,-,TGCGCCAGCAGCTTGAGGTCCGGACAGATTAACAATGAGCAGTTCTTC,CASSLRSGQINNEQFF
13,TRBJ1-1,TRBV11-2,few,-,TGTGCCAGCAGCTTAGCAGGGAAGTTTGAAGCTTTCTTT,CASSLAGKFEAFF
15,TRBJ2-7,TRBV18,-,TRBD1,TGTGCCAGCTCACCAGCGGGACAGGGGAGATACGAGCAGTACTTC,CASSPAGQGRYEQYF
15,TRBJ2-7,TRBV19,-,-,TGTGCCAGTAGTATCTACCCAGCGAGCTCCTACGAGCAGTACTTC,CASSIYPASSYEQYF
14,TRBJ2-7,TRBV5-1,many,-,TGCGCCAGCAGCTCCGGGACGGGAGACTACGAGCAGTACTTC,CASSSGTGDYEQYF
13,TRBJ1-1,TRBV25-1,-,-,TGTGCCAGCAGTGGTCTCCGAGGCACTGAAGCTTTCTTT,CASSGLRGTEAFF
14,TRBJ1-5,TRBV18,-,TRBD1,TGTGCCAGCTCACTGGGGACAGGCAATCAGCCCCAGCATTTT,CASSLGTGNQPQHF
15,TRBJ2-7,TRBV6-1,-,-,TGTGCCAGCAGTGAAGGTAGGGGTCTGGCCTACGAGCAGTACTTC,CASSEGRGLAYEQYF
15,TRBJ2-7,TRBV15,few,-,TGTGCCACCAGCAGTACCGGGACAAAATCGTACGAGCAGTACTTC,CATSSTGTKSYEQYF
14,TRBJ1-5,TRBV27,-,-,TGTGCCAGCAGTTTATTGAGGGGGAATCAGCCCCAGCATTTT,CASSLLRGNQPQHF
13,TRBJ1-1,TRBV11-2,-,-,TGTGCCAGCAGAGATGGCCTGAACACTGAAGCTTTCTTT,CASRDGLNTEAFF
15,TRBJ1-6,TRBV10-3,-,-,TGTGCCATCAGTGAGCCAGGGCCCTTGAATTCACCCCTCCACTTT,CAISEPGPLNSPLHF
13,TRBJ2-3,TRBV7-3,-,-,TGTGCCAGCAGCTTACGGGGTCCAGATACGCAGTATTTT,CASSLRGPDTQYF
14,TRBJ1-5,TRBV7-2,-,-,TGTGCCAGCAGTGGTAGGCAGGGCGATCAGCCCCAGCATTTT,CASSGRQGDQPQHF
14,TRBJ1-5,TRBV9,-,-,TGTGCCAGCAGCTTGACTGGGGGCTCGGAACCCCAGCATTTT,CASSLTGGSEPQHF
14,TRBJ1-2,TRBV9,few,TRBD1,TGTGCCAGCAGCGTCGCTCGGGACAGCTATGGCTACACCTTC,CASSVARDSYGYTF
14,TRBJ2-7,TRBV3-1/TRBV3-2,once,-,TGTGCCAGCAGCCGAAACCCCAGCGGCCACGAGCAGTACTTC,CASSRNPSGHEQYF
21,TRBJ2-6,TRBV4-3,-,TRBD1,TGCGCCAGCAGCCAAGATCTTATCCCGGGACAGAGTAGGGTTGGGGCCAACGTCCTGACTTTC,CASSQDLIPGQSRVGANVLTF
16,TRBJ1-2,TRBV11-3,-,TRBD1,TGTGCCAGCAGCCTCCCCGGGACAGGGGATACCTATGGCTACACCTTC,CASSLPGTGDTYGYTF
13,TRBJ1-2,TRBV6-5,-,TRBD1,TGTGCCAGCAGCCGGACAGGGGACTATGGCTACACCTTC,CASSRTGDYGYTF
12,TRBJ1-5,TRBV7-9,-,-,TGTGCCAGCAGACGGGGGAATCAGCCCCAGCATTTT,CASRRGNQPQHF
13,TRBJ2-7,TRBV5-5,-,-,TGTGCCAGCAGCTTGGCCGTAGCCTACGAGCAGTACTTC,CASSLAVAYEQYF
13,TRBJ2-7,TRBV9,-,-,TGTGCCAGCAGCGTAGACTCGTCCTACGAGCAGTACTTC,CASSVDSSYEQYF
13,TRBJ1-5,TRBV19,-,-,TGTGCCAGTAGCCCGACGAGGAGTCAGCCCCAGCATTTT,CASSPTRSQPQHF
14,TRBJ1-2,TRBV6-5,-,TRBD1,TGTGCCAGCAGCGGAAGCACCGACAGGGGCGGCTACACCTTC,CASSGSTDRGGYTF
15,TRBJ2-7,TRBV7-2,-,TRBD1,TGTGCCAGCAGCTTAGTGGCACAGGGGACGGGCGAGCAGTACTTC,CASSLVAQGTGEQYF
16,TRBJ1-6,TRBV19,-,TRBD1,TGTGCCAGTAGTTGGGGACAGGGGGCCCAAAAATCACCCCTCCACTTT,CASSWGQGAQKSPLHF
15,TRBJ1-3,TRBV30,-,-,TGTGCCTGGAGTAAGGGGTTCGGTTCTGGAAACACCATATATTTT,CAWSKGFGSGNTIYF
14,TRBJ1-2,TRBV20-1,-,TRBD1,TGCAGTGCTAGTGACAGGGCCCGTTCCTATGGCTACACCTTC,CSASDRARSYGYTF
15,TRBJ1-5,TRBV4-3,once,-,TGCGCCAGCAGCCAAGGGAGGGGTAGCAATCAGCCCCAGCATTTT,CASSQGRGSNQPQHF
14,TRBJ2-7,TRBV28,few,-,TGTGCCAGCAGTTCGACCGGGTCAGAATACGAGCAGTACTTC,CASSSTGSEYEQYF
14,TRBJ2-3,TRBV6-4,few,TRBD1,TGTGCCAGCTCCGGGACAGGGGAAACAGATACGCAGTATTTT,CASSGTGETDTQYF
14,TRBJ1-2,TRBV27,-,-,TGTGCCAGCCGGGGTAATGAGGCTAACTATGGCTACACCTTC,CASRGNEANYGYTF
16,TRBJ1-5,TRBV7-2,-,-,TGTGCCAGCAGCTTAGCCGGGGGCGGGGGTGGACAGCCCCAGCATTTT,CASSLAGGGGGQPQHF
13,TRBJ1-2,TRBV11-2,-,-,TGTGCCAGCAGCTTGGCGACTGACTATGGCTACACCTTC,CASSLATDYGYTF
16,TRBJ2-2,TRBV7-6,-,-,TGTGCCAGCAGCCTATCACCCCCAGGGGCGCAAGGGGAGCTGTTTTTT,CASSLSPPGAQGELFF
13,TRBJ1-1,TRBV9,once,-,TGTGCCAGCAGCGTAAAGGCAGGGACTGAAGCTTTCTTT,CASSVKAGTEAFF
16,TRBJ1-6,TRBV30,once,-,TGTGCCTGGAGTGTACTCCGGAGCTCCTATAATTCACCCCTCCACTTT,CAWSVLRSSYNSPLHF
15,TRBJ2-3,TRBV5-8,many,-,TGTGCCAGCAGCGGGCCCGAGTCCCCCACAGATACGCAGTATTTT,CASSGPESPTDTQYF
15,TRBJ2-3,TRBV5-1,-,TRBD2,TGCGCCAGCAGGTGGGCTAGCGGGGGCACAGATACGCAGTATTTT,CASRWASGGTDTQYF
14,TRBJ2-1,TRBV19,-,TRBD2,TGTGCCAGTCGACTAGCCCGAAGTGACAATGAGCAGTTCTTC,CASRLARSDNEQFF
17,TRBJ1-5,TRBV18,-,TRBD1,TGTGCCAGCTCACTGGACAGGGGGGAATATAGCAATCAGCCCCAGCATTTT,CASSLDRGEYSNQPQHF
13,TRBJ2-1,TRBV9,-,-,TGTGCCAGCGGGGGCCTAGGGGACAATGAGCAGTTCTTC,CASGGLGDNEQFF
11,TRBJ2-3,TRBV10-3,-,-,TGTGCCATCAGTGACAGTGTTACGCAGTATTTT,CAISDSVTQYF
13,TRBJ1-5,TRBV12-3/TRBV12-4,-,TRBD1,TGTGCCAGCCATCTGAAAGGGGGCCAGCCCCAGCATTTT,CASHLKGGQPQHF